These T cell receptor beta chains were read from a single sample in a study of beta chain features in type 1 diabetes. Clones were read by immunoSEQ multiplex PCR, and TCRdb kept only the in-frame ones, dropping some. The repertoire holds 150,000 to 180,000 clones, about a tenth seen once, with approximately 0.46% in the top ten. Sample: central memory CD4+ T cells from blood. Receptors were obtained from a man aged 25 to 45 with type 1 diabetes. CDR3s include the opening cysteine and the closing phenylalanine or tryptophan. D genes are given only for firm matches. Size is stated for part of the rows, as once, few or many counts, or as a class when the clone is expanded.

clone size: NA
D gene: NA
J gene: TRBJ1-5
V gene: TRBV19
CDR3 protein: CASNHWASNQPQHF
CDR3 DNA: TGTGCCAGTAACCACTGGGCTAGCAATCAGCCCCAGCATTTT

clone size: few
D gene: NA
J gene: TRBJ2-7
V gene: TRBV19
CDR3 protein: CASSAAQGPTLEQYF
CDR3 DNA: TGTGCCAGTAGTGCCGCACAGGGTCCAACCCTCGAGCAGTACTTC

clone size: NA
D gene: TRBD1
J gene: TRBJ1-5
V gene: TRBV6-6
CDR3 protein: CASSYSGTDNQPQHF
CDR3 DNA: TGTGCCAGCAGTTACTCAGGGACAGACAATCAGCCCCAGCATTTT

clone size: few
D gene: TRBD2
J gene: TRBJ2-3
V gene: TRBV7-9
CDR3 protein: CASSFGLAGGADTQYF
CDR3 DNA: TGTGCCAGCAGCTTCGGACTAGCGGGAGGAGCAGATACGCAGTATTTT

clone size: few
D gene: TRBD1
J gene: TRBJ2-7
V gene: TRBV28
CDR3 protein: CASSSTGTDAYEQYF
CDR3 DNA: TGTGCCAGCAGTTCTACCGGGACAGACGCCTACGAGCAGTACTTC

clone size: NA
D gene: NA
J gene: TRBJ1-5
V gene: TRBV7-2
CDR3 protein: CASRPGANGNQPQHF
CDR3 DNA: TGTGCCAGCAGACCCGGTGCCAACGGCAATCAGCCCCAGCATTTT

clone size: NA
D gene: NA
J gene: TRBJ1-4
V gene: TRBV27
CDR3 protein: CATARGDSEKLFF
CDR3 DNA: TGTGCCACAGCGCGGGGGGATAGTGAAAAACTGTTTTTT

clone size: NA
D gene: TRBD2
J gene: TRBJ2-1
V gene: TRBV27
CDR3 protein: CASSLPSGSPRNEQFF
CDR3 DNA: TGTGCCAGCAGTTTACCGAGCGGGAGCCCTCGCAATGAGCAGTTCTTC

clone size: NA
D gene: NA
J gene: TRBJ2-7
V gene: TRBV6-5
CDR3 protein: CASSYSTHSGYEQYF
CDR3 DNA: TGTGCCAGCAGTTACTCCACCCACAGCGGATACGAGCAGTACTTC

clone size: NA
D gene: NA
J gene: TRBJ2-5
V gene: TRBV7-2
CDR3 protein: CASSSSFGETQYF
CDR3 DNA: TGTGCCAGCAGCTCTAGCTTCGGGGAGACCCAGTACTTC

clone size: few
D gene: NA
J gene: TRBJ2-7
V gene: TRBV11-2
CDR3 protein: CASSPRGGSSEQYF
CDR3 DNA: TGTGCCAGCAGCCCCCGTGGGGGGAGTAGCGAGCAGTACTTC

clone size: NA
D gene: NA
J gene: TRBJ2-7
V gene: TRBV28
CDR3 protein: CASSSGSNYEQYF
CDR3 DNA: TGTGCCAGCAGTTCCGGGTCTAACTACGAGCAGTACTTC

clone size: NA
D gene: TRBD2
J gene: TRBJ2-5
V gene: TRBV7-7
CDR3 protein: CASSLGVAGLLETQYF
CDR3 DNA: TGTGCTAGCAGCTTAGGGGTAGCGGGCCTACTAGAGACCCAGTACTTC

clone size: few
D gene: NA
J gene: TRBJ2-3
V gene: TRBV28
CDR3 protein: CASRAGLRDTQYF
CDR3 DNA: TGTGCCAGCAGGGCGGGGCTCCGGGATACGCAGTATTTT

clone size: NA
D gene: NA
J gene: TRBJ2-1
V gene: TRBV10-3
CDR3 protein: CAISAGRERLDEQFF
CDR3 DNA: TGTGCCATCAGTGCCGGGCGGGAACGGCTGGATGAGCAGTTCTTC